The T cell receptor (beta chain) described here comes from a study of blood T cell repertoires in COVID-19. In the source study's methods: Estimation of nucleated cell counts was performed using reference gene primer amplification. Method: immunoSEQ multiplex PCR; TCRdb's copy keeps in-frame clones and lacks some. The V and J calls and clone size come from that table; D and trimming were worked out from the DNA. The repertoire includes fewer than 450,000 clones, about 91% of them detected once, and 10% to 15% sits in the top ten. V dropped 6 bases and J dropped 2; count of bases not matched to a gene: 3. The CDR3 extends over 13 amino acids. The V gene's germline CDR1 is MNHEY and CDR2 SVGEGT.

The sequenced material came from peripheral blood. V gene TRBV6-2 or TRBV6-3 combines with J gene TRBJ1-2; 7 nucleotides align to TRBD1. The sequence was collected from a woman in her 50s with COVID-19, enrolled during active disease. The CDR3 region is CASSLQGNYGYTF. The CDR3 DNA reads as TGTGCCAGCAGCCTACAGGGGAACTATGGCTACACCTTC.